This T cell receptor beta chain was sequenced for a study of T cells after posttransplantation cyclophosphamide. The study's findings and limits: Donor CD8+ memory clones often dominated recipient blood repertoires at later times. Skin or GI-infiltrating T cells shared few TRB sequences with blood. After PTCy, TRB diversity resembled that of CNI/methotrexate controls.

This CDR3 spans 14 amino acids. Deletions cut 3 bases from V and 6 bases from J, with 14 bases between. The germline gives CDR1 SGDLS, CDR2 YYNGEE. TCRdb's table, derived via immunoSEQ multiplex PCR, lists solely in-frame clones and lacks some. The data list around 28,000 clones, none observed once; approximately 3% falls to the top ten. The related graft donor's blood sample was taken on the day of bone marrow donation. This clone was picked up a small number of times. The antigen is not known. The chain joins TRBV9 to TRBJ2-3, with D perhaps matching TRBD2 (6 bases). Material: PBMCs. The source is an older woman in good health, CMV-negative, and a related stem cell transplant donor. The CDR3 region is CASSGWAGRDTQYF. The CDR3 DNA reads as TGTGCCAGCAGCGGATGGGCGGGAAGGGATACGCAGTATTTT.